This T cell receptor (beta chain) was captured in a study of T cell responses to AZD1222 COVID-19 vaccine. Clones were sequenced by immunoSEQ multiplex PCR, and TCRdb holds only the in-frame ones, with some missing. The data hold about 90,000 clones, with about 85% observed a single time. The material sequenced was peripheral blood, taken 28 days after the second AZD1222 dose. The sequence was obtained from an adult who received the AZD1222 COVID-19 vaccine.

The CDR3 DNA reads as TGTGCCAGCATCCGGACAGGGCCGGGTGGCTACACCTTC. It translates to CASIRTGPGGYTF. The chain links TRBV2 to TRBJ1-2; the match to TRBD1 covers 8 bases. This CDR3 region has 13 residues. V lost 7 bases and J lost 7; bases outside the gene matches: 8. The germline V gene encodes CDR1 SNHLY and CDR2 FYNNEI.